These T cell receptor beta chains were read from a single sample in a study of OX40 agonist ivuxolimab in advanced cancers. Produced via immunoSEQ multiplex PCR; TCRdb's table is partial and in-frame only. The sample includes about 72,000 clones, around 91% seen only once; the top ten take approximately 0.91%. Sequenced material: CD4+ or CD8+ T cells sorted from blood, taken in a trial of the OX40 agonist ivuxolimab. The receptors shown here come from an adult with an advanced solid tumor such as melanoma, head and neck, liver or kidney cancer. CDR3s include the opening cysteine and the closing phenylalanine or tryptophan. A D gene is named only where the DNA matches it firmly. Expanded clones are given a class, and other clones once, few, many or no size at all.

d_call	v_call	j_call	clone_size	cdr3_nt	cdr3_aa
TRBD1	TRBV19	TRBJ2-5	.	TGTGCCAGTAGTATTCAGACAGGGGAAGAGACCCAGTACTTC	CASSIQTGEETQYF
TRBD1	TRBV19	TRBJ1-1	.	TGTGCCAGTAGTATAGATCGCTCCGGGACAGGCGTAAACACTGAAGCTTTCTTT	CASSIDRSGTGVNTEAFF
TRBD2	TRBV28	TRBJ2-7	.	TGTGCCAGCAGTCCACTCCTGGCGGGAGACTACGAGCAGTACTTC	CASSPLLAGDYEQYF
.	TRBV19	TRBJ1-5	.	TGTGCCAGTTCGGGGGCCTCTGATCAGCCCCAGCATTTT	CASSGASDQPQHF
.	TRBV9	TRBJ1-4	.	TGTGCCAGCAGCGTAGCTGGGACTAATGAAAAACTGTTTTTT	CASSVAGTNEKLFF
.	TRBV5-1	TRBJ2-1	.	TGCGCCAGCAGCTTGGTCAGCCTATCCTACAATGAGCAGTTCTTC	CASSLVSLSYNEQFF
.	TRBV5-1	TRBJ2-5	.	TGCGCCAGCAGCTTGGCCGGGGCAGTCGCTCAAGAGACCCAGTACTTC	CASSLAGAVAQETQYF
.	TRBV5-1	TRBJ2-5	.	TGCGCCAGCAGCCCGGGCGTGTGGGAGAGGGCAAGAGAGACCCAGTACTTC	CASSPGVWERARETQYF
.	TRBV2	TRBJ1-1	.	TGTGCCAGCAGTGAAGCAGGTTGGGGTCCTGAAGCTTTCTTT	CASSEAGWGPEAFF
TRBD1	TRBV7-8	TRBJ2-5	.	TGTGCCAGCAGCTTAAATCCGGGACAGGGGGCGGAGGGGACCCAGTACTTC	CASSLNPGQGAEGTQYF
TRBD1	TRBV29-1	TRBJ2-1	.	TGCAGCGTTGCAGGGGGCTTCTACAATGAGCAGTTCTTC	CSVAGGFYNEQFF
.	TRBV30	TRBJ1-2	.	TGTGCCTGGAGTGTATGGAACTATGGCTACACCTTC	CAWSVWNYGYTF
TRBD1	TRBV15	TRBJ1-2	.	TGTGCCACCAGCGCGACAGGGATTAACTATGGCTACACCTTC	CATSATGINYGYTF
TRBD1	TRBV6-6	TRBJ1-2	.	TGTGCCAGCAACCCGGGACAGCACTATGGCTACACCTTC	CASNPGQHYGYTF
.	TRBV7-9	TRBJ2-3	.	TGTGCCAGCAGCTTACTACCTGGGGACGATACGCAGTATTTT	CASSLLPGDDTQYF
.	TRBV5-1	TRBJ2-1	.	TGCGCCAGCAGCTTTGGTTTAGCGAGATACAATGAGCAGTTCTTC	CASSFGLARYNEQFF
TRBD1	TRBV11-2	TRBJ2-7	.	TGTGCCAGCAGCGCCGACAGGGGCTCCTACGAGCAGTACTTC	CASSADRGSYEQYF
.	TRBV6-5	TRBJ2-5	once	TGTGCCAGCAGTTACCGGCAGGGAGAGACCCAGTACTTC	CASSYRQGETQYF
.	TRBV2	TRBJ2-7	.	TGTGCCAGCAGGTTGGGAAACGAGCAGTACTTC	CASRLGNEQYF
TRBD2	TRBV19	TRBJ2-1	few	TGTGCCAGTAGTATTGGCCAGTTCGCTGGTTTAGCGGGAAATAATGAGCAGTTCTTC	CASSIGQFAGLAGNNEQFF
.	TRBV7-3	TRBJ1-1	few	TGTGCCAGCAGCTTACTCGTTGGGAGCACTGAAGCTTTCTTT	CASSLLVGSTEAFF
.	TRBV5-1	TRBJ2-5	.	TGCGCCAGCAGCCTCCAAGAGACCCAGTACTTC	CASSLQETQYF
TRBD2	TRBV11-2	TRBJ2-4	.	TGTGCCAGCAGCTCCAGTCCCGGGACTAGCGGGACAACCCAGTACTTC	CASSSSPGTSGTTQYF
.	TRBV9	TRBJ2-3	once	TGTGCCAGCAGCCCTAGGACGGCCACAGATACGCAGTATTTT	CASSPRTATDTQYF
.	TRBV5-4	TRBJ2-7	.	TGTGCCAGCAGCTTGGGGTCTACTAGTGGCTACGAGCAGTACTTC	CASSLGSTSGYEQYF
.	TRBV7-8	TRBJ1-1	.	TGTGCCAGCAGCTTCGGCAACGCTGTGAACACTGAAGCTTTCTTT	CASSFGNAVNTEAFF
TRBD1	TRBV9	TRBJ2-7	.	TGTGCCAGCAGCTTTGGACAGGCCTCCTACGAGCAGTACTTC	CASSFGQASYEQYF
.	TRBV6-1	TRBJ1-1	once	TGTGCCAGCAGTGAATATGACGGCACTGAAGCTTTCTTT	CASSEYDGTEAFF
TRBD1	TRBV7-3	TRBJ1-1	.	TGTGCCAGCAGCCCAGGGGGGGTGTACACTGAAGCTTTCTTT	CASSPGGVYTEAFF
.	TRBV6-5	TRBJ2-3	.	TGTGCCAGCAGTTACAGGGGCGGTGGCACAGATACGCAGTATTTT	CASSYRGGGTDTQYF
.	TRBV7-6	TRBJ2-6	once	TGTGCCAGCAGCTTGATGGTCTCCGGGGCCAACGTCCTGACTTTC	CASSLMVSGANVLTF
TRBD2	TRBV25-1	TRBJ2-1	.	TGTGCCAGCAGTGGAACGAGCGGGAGGAGGAGTGAGCAGTTCTTC	CASSGTSGRRSEQFF
TRBD2	TRBV27	TRBJ2-3	.	TGTGCCAGCAGAACTAGCGGGGTGGCCACAGATACGCAGTATTTT	CASRTSGVATDTQYF
.	TRBV7-9	TRBJ2-7	.	TGTGCCAGCACCCGGGGACCCCGAAGCTCCTACGAGCAGTACTTC	CASTRGPRSSYEQYF
.	TRBV15	TRBJ1-1	.	TGTGCCACCAGCAGAGAGCGGTATAGGGGGAACACTGAAGCTTTCTTT	CATSRERYRGNTEAFF
.	TRBV7-2	TRBJ2-5	.	TGTGCCAGCAGCTTCTGGGGGCTGAGTGGAAAAGAGACCCAGTACTTC	CASSFWGLSGKETQYF
.	TRBV27	TRBJ2-7	.	TGTGCCAGCAGAGCGGGTTCCGCTGCATCCTACGAGCAGTACTTC	CASRAGSAASYEQYF
.	TRBV4-2	TRBJ2-2	.	TGTGCCAGCCGCCGCAGATGGGTAGGTGCCGGGGAGCTGTTTTTT	CASRRRWVGAGELFF